These 9 T cell receptor beta chains came from one sample sequenced in a study of Graves' ophthalmopathy and Graves' hyperthyroidism. The study amplified TCR beta CDR3 regions using RNA transcripts. In the first round, RT-PCR was carried out with HTBI primers, and a multiplex PCR formed the second round. TCRdb re-derived calls from the multiplex PCR reads in MiXCR, one entry per CDR3 protein. In the table there are over a million distinct CDR3 sequences, roughly 35% of which are singletons. The sample was peripheral blood or thyroid tissue (not recorded which). All receptors derive from an adult man with Graves' hyperthyroidism.

The rearrangement links TRBV20-1 to TRBJ1-2; 8 bases align to TRBD1. The junction had 5 bases not matched to a gene; V was cut back by 6 bases and J by 5 bases. CDR3 size: 12 residues. Germline CDR1 reads DFQATT; CDR2 reads SNEGSKA (reference sequence). CDR3 sequence (DNA): TGCAGTGCCGACACAGGGGGGTATGGCTACACCTTC. Protein sequence: CSADTGGYGYTF.

In its sample, this clonotype was seen a few times. The rearrangement uses TRBV7-2 and TRBJ2-7, with 12 bases lining up with TRBD2. The V segment lost 2 bases and the J segment 5 bases; nucleotides outside the gene matches: 10. The CDR3 sequence is 17 residues long. CDR1 is SGHTA and CDR2 is FQGNSA in the germline V gene. DNA for the CDR3: TGTGCCAGCAGCTTATGGGCTAGCGGGGGGGTGGCTAACGAGCAGTACTTC. It encodes CASSLWASGGVANEQYF.

There are many counts of this clonotype. The chain recombines TRBV29-1 with TRBJ1-4, with 8 positions matching TRBD1. Germline values: CDR1 SQVTM, CDR2 ANQGSEA. The CDR3 length is 12 residues. J was trimmed by 6 bases and V by 8 bases; bases with no gene match: 5. This CDR3 reads CSTRGLDEKLFF. The CDR3 DNA is TGCAGCACCAGGGGGCTCGATGAAAAACTGTTTTTT.

This clonotype came up many times. The chain has TRBV29-1 and TRBJ2-7, with D possibly matching TRBD1 (5 bases). The V gene lost 3 bases and the J gene lost 4 bases, with 16 bases spanning the gap. CDR1 is SQVTM, CDR2 ANQGSEA, per germline. The CDR3 runs 14 residues. The CDR3 DNA reads as TGCAGCGTTGAGAGTGAAGGGGTGGGGTACGAGCAGTACTTC. Protein product: CSVESEGVGYEQYF.

This clonotype has only a few counts. This rearrangement joins TRBV7-8 to TRBJ2-6; 10 bases match TRBD2. With V trimmed by 6 bases and J by 1 base, 6 bases remained unmatched. The CDR3 sequence is 17 residues long. The germline gives CDR1 SGHVS, CDR2 FQNEAQ. CDR3 nucleotide sequence: TGTGCCAGCAGACCCAGCGGGGGGGTTTCTGGGGCCAACGTCCTGACTTTC. This codes for CASRPSGGVSGANVLTF. Drawing the rest from reference TRBV7-8 and TRBJ2-6, the complete variable domain is GAGVSQSPRYKVAKRGQDVALRCDPISGHVSLFWYQQALGQGPEFLTYFQNEAQLDKSGLPSDRFFAERPEGSVSTLKIQRTQQEDSAVYLCASRPSGGVSGANVLTFGAGSRLTVL.

The rearrangement joins TRBV7-9 to TRBJ1-1; D is perhaps TRBD1 (5 bases). Germline loops: CDR1 SEHNR, CDR2 FQNEAQ (reference sequence). The CDR3 totals 15 residues. The V and J ends lost 6 bases and 6 bases respectively, with 20 bases between them. The CDR3 coding sequence is TGTGCCAGCAGGGCAGAGGGTCCAGGGAGGGCTGAAGCTTTCTTT. This sequence encodes CASRAEGPGRAEAFF.

This clonotype was recorded many times. The J gene is TRBJ1-6, the V gene TRBV4-3; TRBD1 aligns across 10 bases. Germline V gives CDR1 LGHNA, CDR2 YSLEER. This CDR3 comprises 16 residues. V lost 2 bases, J lost 10 bases, and 8 bases stayed unmatched. The CDR3, as DNA: TGCGCCAGCAGCCAATCTTGGGACAGGGGTGGATCACCCCTCCACTTT. This encodes CASSQSWDRGGSPLHF.

This clonotype was counted at least ten times. This chain connects TRBV20-1 to TRBJ2-5; the match to TRBD1 covers 9 bases. The CDR3 is 17 residues long. The germline gives CDR1 DFQATT, CDR2 SNEGSKA (reference sequence). The V and J ends lost 0 bases and 1 base, in that order; junction bases with no gene match: 9. CDR3 bases: TGCAGTGCTAGAGACCCCTTCGGGACAGGGCGCCAAGAGACCCAGTACTTC. Translated: CSARDPFGTGRQETQYF.

The chain employs TRBV2 and TRBJ1-3; D is perhaps TRBD1 (5 bases). Germline CDR1 is SNHLY and CDR2 is FYNNEI. Between the trimmed V and J ends, which lost 4 bases and 6 bases, there was a span of 16 bases. The CDR3 sequence is 15 residues long. As DNA, the CDR3 is TGTGCCAGCAGTGTGGGACCGAGTGATGAAAACACCATATATTTT. Encoded protein: CASSVGPSDENTIYF.